These 30 T cell receptor beta chains originate from one sample sequenced in a study of T-cell reconstitution after alpha-beta-depleted transplantation in children. Unique molecular identifiers were incorporated during preparation of the TCRbeta library. TCRdb processed the PCR reads anew with MiXCR; each CDR3 protein has one entry. Of 600,000 to 700,000 distinct CDR3 sequences listed, 10% to 15% were seen once; the top ten hold 0.79%. Sequenced here: PBMCs, sampled before TCRalphabeta/CD19-depleted stem cell transplant. The receptor source for this set is a girl between 2 and 10 years old with congenital amegakaryocytic thrombocytopenia, due to receive a stem cell transplant.

This clonotype was counted between two and nine times. The J gene is TRBJ2-3, the V gene TRBV7-9; 11 bases map to TRBD2. In germline, CDR1 is SEHNR, CDR2 FQNEAQ (reference sequence). The CDR3 has 16 residues. Trimming cost V 5 bases and J 5 bases; bases outside gene matches: 9. The CDR3 DNA is TGTGCCAGCAGCGACATAGCGGGAGGGCCCGGAGATACGCAGTATTTT. This sequence encodes CASSDIAGGPGDTQYF.

This clonotype occurred a few times. CDR3 sequence reads: CASSFRGGDYGYTF. The CDR3 DNA follows: TGCGCCAGCAGCTTCAGGGGAGGCGACTATGGCTACACCTTC. The rearrangement links TRBV5-1 to TRBJ1-2, with D possibly TRBD1 on 6 matching bases. CDR3 length equals 14 residues. CDR1 is SGHRS, CDR2 YFSETQ, per germline. V shed 2 bases and J shed 3 bases, with 11 bases lying between them.

V is TRBV5-1 and J is TRBJ2-7; D is perhaps TRBD1 (5 bases). Trimming stripped 4 bases from V and 6 bases from J, with 23 bases between. Germline V gene data show CDR1 as SGHRS and CDR2 as YFSETQ. The CDR3 loop spans 16 amino acids. The CDR3 coding sequence is TGCGCCAGCAGCCCTCCGACGATCGGACAAAAACGCGAGCAGTACTTC. This sequence encodes CASSPPTIGQKREQYF.

This clonotype appeared many times. The V call is TRBV12-3 or TRBV12-4, the J call TRBJ2-2; D uncertain. Trimming took 5 bases from V and 4 from J, leaving 11 bases between them. The length of the CDR3 is 14 residues. The CDR3 loop is CASSPLFGTGELFF. Written as DNA, the CDR3 is TGTGCCAGCAGTCCCCTTTTTGGCACCGGGGAGCTGTTTTTT.

This clonotype came up a few times. This chain uses TRBV24-1 with TRBJ2-7; D is possibly TRBD1 (6 bases). Germline V gene sequence: CDR1 KGHDR, CDR2 SFDVKD. Trimming took 2 bases from V and 3 from J, leaving 10 bases between them. The CDR3 extends over 14 amino acids. The CDR3 DNA sequence: TGTGCCACCAGTGATTCGACAGGCCGCTACGAGCAGTACTTC. Translating it yields CATSDSTGRYEQYF.

This clonotype came up many times. The V gene is TRBV5-6, the J gene TRBJ2-7; D not certain. Between the trimmed V and J ends, which lost 6 bases and 2 bases, there was a span of 12 bases. This CDR3 spans 13 amino acids. The germline gives CDR1 SGHDT, CDR2 YYEEEE. CDR3 coding DNA: TGTGCCAGCACTGCGACCGGAACCTACGAGCAGTACTTC. Translating it yields CASTATGTYEQYF.

This clonotype occurred many times. The chain has TRBV5-5 and TRBJ2-3; 10 bases are a match to TRBD2. Germline CDR1 SGHKS, CDR2 YYEKEE (reference sequence). After removal of 4 bases from V and 7 bases from J, the junction contained 6 bases not matched to a gene. The CDR3 covers 14 residues. For the CDR3, the DNA is TGTGCCAGCAGCCCGCAACTAGCGGGAAATACGCAGTATTTT. Translating it yields CASSPQLAGNTQYF.

This clonotype was observed a few times. This rearrangement joins TRBV7-9 to TRBJ2-7; possible D gene TRBD2, 6 bases. This CDR3 is built from 14 residues. Germline CDR1 reads SEHNR; CDR2 reads FQNEAQ (reference sequence). V lost 1 base to trimming and J lost 4 bases, with 11 bases between them. Here the CDR3 DNA reads TGTGCCAGCAGCTTAGGGGCTAGCGAGTACGAGCAGTACTTC. It specifies CASSLGASEYEQYF.

The chain has TRBV7-8 and TRBJ2-3; 8 nucleotides agree with TRBD2. Germline CDR1 and CDR2: SGHVS and FQNEAQ. V lost 5 bases, J lost 4 bases, and 14 bases stayed unmatched. The CDR3 runs to 17 residues. The CDR3 is CASSAPLADPWADTQYF. CDR3 bases: TGTGCCAGCAGCGCGCCACTAGCGGACCCCTGGGCAGATACGCAGTATTTT.

This chain joins TRBV10-3 and TRBJ2-5, with D perhaps TRBD1 (7 bases). Germline CDR1 ENHRY, CDR2 SYGVKD. This CDR3 has 14 residues. V was trimmed by 6 bases and J by 4 bases, leaving 15 bases between them. The CDR3, as DNA: TGTGCCATCAGCCTTGGACAGGAGGGAGAGACCCAGTACTTC. Its protein product is CAISLGQEGETQYF.

The chain carries TRBV20-1 and TRBJ2-5; 13 bases line up with TRBD2. The CDR3 has 16 amino acids. V gave up 5 bases and J gave up 7 bases; unmatched junction bases: 13. Germline assignment: CDR1 DFQATT and CDR2 SNEGSKA (reference sequence). The CDR3 region is CSASGTSGTPGSTQYF. As DNA, the CDR3 is TGCAGTGCTTCCGGGACTAGCGGGACCCCGGGGTCGACCCAGTACTTC.

This clonotype was observed at least ten times. The rearrangement joins TRBV20-1 to TRBJ2-1; TRBD2 is a possible D gene (5 bases). This CDR3 comprises 20 residues. The V gene lost 1 base and the J gene lost 2 bases, with 27 bases spanning the gap. Germline loops: CDR1 DFQATT, CDR2 SNEGSKA (reference sequence). The CDR3 sequence is CSARASFPLSAPRAYNEQFF. The CDR3 DNA is TGCAGTGCTAGAGCATCCTTTCCCCTTAGCGCCCCTCGCGCCTACAATGAGCAGTTCTTC.

This clonotype was observed at least ten times. The rearrangement links TRBV11-2 to TRBJ2-7; 7 bases are a match to TRBD1. The V gene end was trimmed by 5 bases and the J gene end by 4 bases; junction bases not matched to a gene: 5. Germline CDR1 and CDR2: SGHAT and FQNNGV. This CDR3 spans 13 amino acids. The CDR3 sequence is CASSRDRSYEQYF. DNA of the CDR3: TGTGCCAGCAGCCGGGACAGATCTTACGAGCAGTACTTC.

This sequence joins TRBV7-2 and TRBJ2-1; weak D call: TRBD2 (5 bases). This CDR3 spans 17 amino acids. Germline-derived CDR1 and CDR2 are SGHTA and FQGNSA. V lost 5 bases and J lost 0, with 17 bases in between. For the CDR3, the DNA is TGTGCCAGCAGCCTAGTGTATAGCGTGCTCTCCTACAATGAGCAGTTCTTC. Translated: CASSLVYSVLSYNEQFF. Complete variable domain (other parts from reference TRBV7-2 and TRBJ2-1): GAGVSQSPSNKVTEKGKDVELRCDPISGHTALYWYRQSLGQGLEFLIYFQGNSAPDKSGLPSDRFSAERTGGSVSTLTIQRTQQEDSAVYLCASSLVYSVLSYNEQFFGPGTRLTVL.

This clonotype was detected a few times. The chain carries TRBV5-1 and TRBJ1-1; D gene ambiguous. V was shortened by 7 bases and J by 5 bases, with 21 bases between the two germline ends. This CDR3 contains 15 residues. CDR1 SGHRS and CDR2 YFSETQ come from the germline V gene. CDR3 sequence: CASGSFGPPGTEAFF. The CDR3 DNA sequence: TGCGCCAGCGGATCATTCGGGCCCCCGGGGACTGAAGCTTTCTTT.

To note about this clonotype: Compared with germline, one end of the junction differs, possibly owing to a read error. The rearrangement links TRBV5-1 to TRBJ1-1; 10 nucleotides agree with TRBD1. This CDR3 region has 14 residues. The germline V gene encodes CDR1 SGHRS and CDR2 YFSETQ. CDR3 nucleotide sequence: TGCGCCAGCAGCTTAGGACAGGGGGACACTAAAGCTTTCTTT. Translation: CASSLGQGDTKAFF.

This clonotype appeared many times. The genes are TRBV7-9 and TRBJ1-1, with D possibly matching TRBD1 (6 bases). With 4 bases removed from V and 0 bases from J, the gap between germline ends came to 9 bases. The CDR3 totals 14 residues. Germline V CDR1 and CDR2: SEHNR, FQNEAQ (reference sequence). This CDR3 reads CASSSTGLNTEAFF. CDR3 coding DNA: TGTGCCAGCAGCTCAACAGGGCTGAACACTGAAGCTTTCTTT.

This clonotype was recorded many times. The chain combines TRBV4-1 with TRBJ2-3; no clear D. This CDR3 spans 16 amino acids. The germline V and J ends were trimmed by 0 bases and 2 bases, with 12 bases remaining between them. Germline CDR1 and CDR2: MGHRA and YSYEKL. Here the CDR3 reads CASSQDWASYTDTQYF. DNA of the CDR3: TGCGCCAGCAGCCAAGATTGGGCCTCGTACACAGATACGCAGTATTTT.

The chain combines TRBV30 with TRBJ2-5; possibly TRBD1 or TRBD2 for D (5 bases each). The germline V and J ends were trimmed by 4 bases and 5 bases, with 14 bases remaining between them. From germline, CDR1 is GTSNPN and CDR2 SVGIG (reference sequence). The length of the CDR3 is 13 residues. CDR3 region: CAWNRGEAETQYF. The CDR3 DNA reads as TGTGCCTGGAATCGGGGCGAGGCGGAGACCCAGTACTTC.

This rearrangement joins TRBV3-1 to TRBJ2-2; D not resolved. The germline gives CDR1 LGHDT, CDR2 YNNKEL (reference sequence). This CDR3 is 16 amino acids long. V lost 0 bases, J lost 5 bases, and 13 bases lay in between. This chain's CDR3 is CASSQDDDPTTGELFF. The CDR3 bases are TGTGCCAGCAGCCAAGATGACGACCCTACGACCGGGGAGCTGTTTTTT.

This clonotype was seen repeatedly, ten times or more. This chain links TRBV7-7 with TRBJ2-7; no clear D. Germline V lookup: CDR1 SSHAT, CDR2 FNYEAQ (reference sequence). The CDR3 contains 14 residues. Trimming left V 2 bases short and J 2 bases short, with 10 bases between. CDR3 sequence: CASSLQPEAYEQYF. The DNA of the CDR3 is TGTGCCAGCAGCTTACAGCCCGAAGCCTACGAGCAGTACTTC. The variable domain in full, completed from reference TRBV7-7 and TRBJ2-7, reads GAGVSQSPRYKVTKRGQDVTLRCDPISSHATLYWYQQALGQGPEFLTYFNYEAQPDKSGLPSDRFSAERPEGSISTLTIQRTEQRDSAMYRCASSLQPEAYEQYFGPGTRLTVT.

The chain joins TRBV4-1 to TRBJ2-5, with D hard to call. CDR1 MGHRA and CDR2 YSYEKL come from the germline V gene. V gave up 1 base and J gave up 5 bases, with 11 bases separating them. This CDR3 contains 14 residues. The CDR3: CASSQASPWETQYF. In DNA, the CDR3 is TGCGCCAGCAGCCAAGCGAGCCCGTGGGAGACCCAGTACTTC.

This clonotype has a count of ten or more. The chain uses TRBV20-1 and TRBJ2-1; D is unclear. V was clipped by 6 bases and J by 1 base, with 10 bases between them. CDR3 size: 13 residues. The germline V gene has CDR1 DFQATT and CDR2 SNEGSKA (reference sequence). The DNA of the CDR3 is TGCAGTGCGGCGGCGACGTCCTACAATGAGCAGTTCTTC. As protein: CSAAATSYNEQFF.

The V call is TRBV5-1, the J call TRBJ2-7; the D is unclear. The ends were cut back, 0 bases at V and 0 bases at J, with 10 bases in the middle. Germline V lookup: CDR1 SGHRS, CDR2 YFSETQ. This CDR3 comprises 15 residues. The CDR3 sequence: CASSLASTASYEQYF. The CDR3 DNA reads as TGCGCCAGCAGCTTGGCCTCAACGGCCTCCTACGAGCAGTACTTC.

This chain links TRBV29-1 with TRBJ2-5; 7 bases are a match to TRBD1. CDR1 is SQVTM and CDR2 is ANQGSEA in the germline V gene. The CDR3 covers 12 residues. V lost 8 bases and J lost 1; bases outside the gene matches: 4. The DNA of the CDR3 is TGCAGCAGATACAGGGGCCAAGAGACCCAGTACTTC. Translating gives CSRYRGQETQYF. Full variable domain (outside the CDR3, taken from reference TRBV29-1 and TRBJ2-5): SAVISQKPSRDICQRGTSLTIQCQVDSQVTMMFWYRQQPGQSLTLIATANQGSEATYESGFVIDKFPISRPNLTFSTLTVSNMSPEDSSIYLCSRYRGQETQYFGPGTRLLVL.

The chain combines TRBV12-5 with TRBJ2-1; D uncertain. CDR1 is LGHNT and CDR2 is FRNRAP in the germline V gene. Deletions cut 5 bases from V and 8 bases from J, with 13 bases between. The CDR3 is 13 residues long. CDR3 protein: CASGPGRGDEQFF. In nucleotides, the CDR3 is TGTGCTAGTGGTCCCGGGCGAGGCGATGAGCAGTTCTTC.

This clonotype was seen ten or more times. This chain connects TRBV20-1 to TRBJ2-3; the match to TRBD1 covers 7 bases. Germline lookup yields CDR1 DFQATT and CDR2 SNEGSKA (reference sequence). Trimming cost V 0 bases and J 0 bases; bases outside gene matches: 3. The CDR3 sequence is 15 residues long. Here the CDR3 reads CSARDPGQSTDTQYF. The CDR3 nucleotides are TGCAGTGCTAGAGACCCGGGACAGAGCACAGATACGCAGTATTTT.

This clonotype appeared many times. J is TRBJ1-2 and V is TRBV29-1, with D perhaps TRBD1 (5 bases). With 6 bases removed from V and 0 bases from J, the gap between germline ends came to 14 bases. CDR3 length equals 14 residues. Germline CDR1 is SQVTM and CDR2 is ANQGSEA. The CDR3 bases are TGCAGCGTAGGCTTGGGGCGGGCTAACTATGGCTACACCTTC. Encoded protein: CSVGLGRANYGYTF.

The gene calls are TRBV3-1 and TRBJ2-7, with 12 bases aligning to TRBD2. From germline, CDR1 is LGHDT and CDR2 YNNKEL (reference sequence). V lost 0 bases and J lost 3; bases outside the gene matches: 3. This CDR3 spans 16 amino acids. The CDR3: CASSQDLGLAGYEQYF. Written as DNA, the CDR3 is TGTGCCAGCAGCCAAGACCTGGGACTAGCGGGCTACGAGCAGTACTTC.

The sample holds many counts of this clonotype. This chain joins TRBV21-1 and TRBJ1-6; the DNA was not used to check the table's D call, TRBD1. TRBV21-1 is a known pseudogene. The CDR3 is 14 amino acids. The CDR3 loop is CASSSPAHNSPLHF. The DNA of the CDR3 is TGTGCCAGCAGCTCCCCGGCTCATAATTCACCCCTCCACTTT.